The 8 T cell receptor beta chains below were found in one sample sequenced in a study of CD4 T cells in relation to SARS-CoV-2 and coronaviruses. Some clones are missing from TCRdb's copy, which holds only in-frame ones; the method was immunoSEQ multiplex PCR. The sample contains about 29,000 clones, approximately 80% of which appear only once. Their recognized antigens are unknown. The unexposed donors gave CD4+ T cells in about 2011-2018, prior to COVID-19. Isolation of CD4+ T cells took place after 10 days in culture. Material: CD4+ T cells from PBMCs, cultured in vitro. Every receptor here comes from a human donor in good health.

The chain recombines TRBV9 with TRBJ2-1; D is perhaps TRBD1 (7 bases). Germline CDR1 is SGDLS and CDR2 is YYNGEE. The CDR3 totals 15 residues. V was trimmed by 0 bases and J by 7 bases, leaving 14 bases between them. CDR3 amino acids: CASSVEGGGENEQFF. The CDR3 region has the DNA TGTGCCAGCAGCGTAGAAGGGGGCGGGGAAAATGAGCAGTTCTTC.

Only a few counts were recorded for this clone. The rearrangement links TRBV6-2 or TRBV6-3 to TRBJ2-5; D is ambiguous. Germline V CDR1 and CDR2: MNHEY, SVGEGT. The CDR3 length is 14 residues. V dropped 6 bases and J dropped 1 base, with 12 bases sitting between them. This CDR3 is CASSPWAAQETQYF. The CDR3 DNA reads TGTGCCAGCAGCCCCTGGGCAGCCCAAGAGACCCAGTACTTC.

This rearrangement joins TRBV23-1 to TRBJ2-4; D is possibly TRBD2 (7 bases). TRBV23-1 is noted as an ORF with a role that remains uncertain. This CDR3 is 18 amino acids long. Between the trimmed V and J ends, which lost 4 bases and 1 base, there was a span of 20 bases. CDR3 sequence reads: CASSPLEGGGWAKNIQYF. CDR3 sequence (DNA): TGCGCCAGCAGTCCCCTGGAAGGGGGGGGCTGGGCCAAAAACATTCAGTACTTC.

This clone was counted only a few times. V and J are TRBV5-1 and TRBJ1-5, with D possibly matching TRBD1 (6 bases). The V gene lost 1 base and the J gene lost 4 bases, with 18 bases spanning the gap. Germline CDR1 and CDR2: SGHRS and YFSETQ. The CDR3 totals 17 residues. Here the CDR3 DNA reads TGCGCCAGCAGCTTGCCAGAAAACAGGGTGGGAAATCAGCCCCAGCATTTT. Translating it yields CASSLPENRVGNQPQHF.

A single count supports this clone. The rearrangement joins TRBV5-1 to TRBJ1-5; D is uncertain. The CDR3 is 15 residues long. From germline, CDR1 is SGHRS and CDR2 YFSETQ. V shed 0 bases and J shed 10 bases, with 17 bases lying between them. The CDR3 region has the DNA TGCGCCAGCAGCTTGGAAGATCCCGGCATGGGTCCCCAGCATTTT. Translated, it gives CASSLEDPGMGPQHF.

The V call is TRBV19, the J call TRBJ1-5, with 7 positions matching TRBD1. The V gene end was trimmed by 8 bases and the J gene end by 5 bases; junction bases not matched to a gene: 12. CDR1 is LNHDA, CDR2 SQIVND, per germline (reference sequence). The CDR3 contains 15 residues. CDR3 residues: CASSPRTGSDQPQHF. In DNA, the CDR3 is TGTGCCAGTTCTCCACGGACAGGCAGTGATCAGCCCCAGCATTTT. Full variable domain (rest looked up from reference TRBV19 and TRBJ1-5): DGGITQSPKYLFRKEGQNVTLSCEQNLNHDAMYWYRQDPGQGLRLIYYSQIVNDFQKGDIAEGYSVSREKKESFPLTVTSAQKNPTAFYLCASSPRTGSDQPQHFGDGTRLSIL.

The chain employs TRBV7-8 and TRBJ2-5; 11 bases map to TRBD2. With 1 base clipped from V and 4 bases from J, the junction kept 14 bases outside the gene matches. CDR1 is SGHVS, CDR2 FQNEAQ, per germline. The CDR3 has 19 amino acids. The CDR3 protein is CASSLVGTSGRRLGETQYF. The CDR3 DNA reads as TGTGCCAGCAGCTTAGTAGGGACTAGCGGCAGGAGGTTGGGAGAGACCCAGTACTTC.

The chain carries TRBV12-3 or TRBV12-4 and TRBJ1-2; D remains ambiguous. V lost 4 bases to trimming and J lost 6 bases, with 12 bases between them. The CDR3 sequence is 13 residues long. The CDR3 DNA reads TGTGCCAGCAGTTACCCCGGGAGGGATGGCTACACCTTC. Translation: CASSYPGRDGYTF.